These 24 T cell receptor beta chains came from one sample sequenced in a study of blood T cell repertoires in COVID-19. The protocol was immunoSEQ multiplex PCR, while the TCRdb copy is restricted to in-frame clones and leaves out a portion. The sample lists 150,000 to 200,000 clones, roughly 90% occurring once. The sample comprised PBMCs or T cells enriched from blood (not recorded which). Receptors were obtained from a woman younger than 35 who had recovered from COVID-19.

This clone has more than one count but fewer than ten. The chain employs TRBV5-6 and TRBJ1-3; possible D gene TRBD1, 5 bases. V lost 2 bases and J 2 bases, leaving 11 bases between the germline ends. The CDR3 runs to 15 residues. Germline V lookup: CDR1 SGHDT, CDR2 YYEEEE. As DNA, the CDR3 is TGTGCCAGCAGCTTAAGGGACTTAACTGGAAACACCATATATTTT. This encodes CASSLRDLTGNTIYF.

The rearrangement uses TRBV28 and TRBJ2-1, with D possibly matching TRBD2 (5 bases). V was shortened by 2 bases and J by 8 bases, with 13 bases between the two germline ends. This CDR3 comprises 14 residues. Germline CDR1 MDHEN, CDR2 SYDVKM. CDR3 protein: CASSLGRSVDEQFF. CDR3 bases: TGTGCCAGCAGTTTAGGGCGTAGCGTCGATGAGCAGTTCTTC.

V is TRBV2 and J is TRBJ2-7; possibly TRBD1 for D (5 bases). CDR1 and CDR2 (germline): SNHLY, FYNNEI. The CDR3 contains 13 residues. Trimming pared 6 bases from V and 1 base from J, leaving 10 bases between. CDR3 DNA: TGTGCCAGCAGACTGACAGAATCCTACGAGCAGTACTTC. Translating gives CASRLTESYEQYF.

The sample holds one count of this clone. This chain links TRBV2 with TRBJ1-4; D is ambiguous. This CDR3 has 14 residues. Germline CDR1 reads SNHLY; CDR2 reads FYNNEI. Trimming pared 6 bases from V and 2 bases from J, leaving 10 bases between. The CDR3 nucleotides are TGTGCCAGCAGGACGGCTAGTACTAATGAAAAACTGTTTTTT. Encoded protein: CASRTASTNEKLFF.

V and J are TRBV3-1 (or the pseudogene TRBV3-2) and TRBJ1-2; 8 nucleotides align to TRBD1. The length of the CDR3 is 14 residues. Germline V gives CDR1 LGHDT, CDR2 YNNKEL (reference sequence). Losses at the gene ends were 7 bases for V and 8 bases for J; bases not matched to a gene: 12. The chain's CDR3 is CASTNPQGVQGYTF. For the CDR3, the DNA is TGTGCCAGCACCAACCCACAGGGGGTACAAGGCTACACCTTC.

The rearrangement links TRBV12-5 to TRBJ1-3, with 8 bases identical to TRBD1. The CDR3 consists of 15 residues. The germline CDR1 and CDR2 sequences are LGHNT and FRNRAP. The trim removed 7 bases at V and 0 bases at J, leaving 5 bases unmatched. For the CDR3, the DNA is TGTGCTAGTGCCCTAGGACAGGGCTCTGGAAACACCATATATTTT. It encodes CASALGQGSGNTIYF. Variable domain in full (rest from reference TRBV12-5 and TRBJ1-3): DARVTQTPRHKVTEMGQEVTMRCQPILGHNTVFWYRQTMMQGLELLAYFRNRAPLDDSGMPKDRFSAEMPDATLATLKIQPSEPRDSAVYFCASALGQGSGNTIYFGEGSWLTVV.

The chain recombines TRBV2 with TRBJ1-1; 7 positions match TRBD1. Per the germline V gene, CDR1 is SNHLY and CDR2 is FYNNEI. V lost 7 bases and J lost 8; bases outside the gene matches: 10. The CDR3 has 13 amino acids. In nucleotides, the CDR3 is TGTGCCAGCACCGACAGGGCCGTTAAAGAAGCTTTCTTT. Protein sequence: CASTDRAVKEAFF.

The genes are TRBV28 and TRBJ1-2, with 10 bases identical to TRBD1. The CDR3 consists of 18 residues. V shed 1 base and J 8 bases; nucleotides not matched to a gene: 16. Germline V CDR1 and CDR2: MDHEN, SYDVKM. The CDR3 loop is CASSLSPRDRGPHWGYTF. The CDR3 bases are TGTGCCAGCAGTTTATCCCCCCGGGACAGGGGACCTCATTGGGGCTACACCTTC.

The CDR3 sequence is CASSFSQALNQPQHF. The CDR3 DNA sequence: TGTGCCAGCAGTTTTTCACAGGCACTCAATCAGCCCCAGCATTTT. V and J are TRBV27 and TRBJ1-5; possibly TRBD1 for D (5 bases). Germline-derived CDR1 and CDR2 are MNHEY and SMNVEV (reference sequence). The CDR3 totals 15 residues. Between the trimmed V and J ends, which lost 3 bases and 3 bases, there was a span of 12 bases.

V gene TRBV12-3 or TRBV12-4 combines with J gene TRBJ1-3; no clear D. The germline V and J ends were trimmed by 6 bases and 3 bases, with 6 bases remaining between them. This CDR3 is 12 amino acids long. The CDR3 DNA reads as TGTGCCAGCAGCCGGGGTGGAAACACCATATATTTT. It specifies CASSRGGNTIYF.

This clone showed up just once. The chain joins TRBV19 to TRBJ1-1; possibly TRBD1 for D (6 bases). There are 14 residues in the CDR3. The V end lost 6 bases, the J end lost 5 bases, and 16 bases lay between the germline ends. The germline V gene encodes CDR1 LNHDA and CDR2 SQIVND (reference sequence). The CDR3 reads CASSLPEGGTEAFF. CDR3 coding DNA: TGTGCCAGTAGCCTCCCAGAGGGGGGGACTGAAGCTTTCTTT. Using reference TRBV19 and TRBJ1-1 for the parts outside the CDR3, the full variable domain is DGGITQSPKYLFRKEGQNVTLSCEQNLNHDAMYWYRQDPGQGLRLIYYSQIVNDFQKGDIAEGYSVSREKKESFPLTVTSAQKNPTAFYLCASSLPEGGTEAFFGQGTRLTVV.

J is TRBJ1-6 and V is TRBV10-1; 12 positions agree with TRBD1. With 8 bases clipped from V and 10 bases from J, the junction kept 6 bases outside the gene matches. Germline V gene lookup returns CDR1 WNHNN and CDR2 SYGVQD (reference sequence). This CDR3 is 14 amino acids long. CDR3 sequence: CASRDRGRKSPLHF. The CDR3 DNA sequence: TGCGCCAGCCGGGACAGGGGGCGCAAATCACCCCTCCACTTT.

The gene calls are TRBV18 and TRBJ2-1, with 8 bases fitting TRBD1. CDR3 length: 15 residues. J lost 7 bases, V lost 6 bases, and 11 bases had no gene match. Germline loops: CDR1 KGHSH, CDR2 LQKENI. The CDR3 nucleotides are TGTGCCAGCTCGCCAAACCCAGGGGGCCGGAATGAGCAGTTCTTC. Its translation: CASSPNPGGRNEQFF.

V is TRBV3-1 (or the pseudogene TRBV3-2) and J is TRBJ2-3; 13 nucleotides align to TRBD2. The J segment lost 5 bases and the V segment lost 0 bases, leaving 5 bases of the junction unmatched. This CDR3 contains 17 residues. The germline CDR1 and CDR2 sequences are LGHDT and YNNKEL (reference sequence). CDR3 loop: CASSQETSGGRLDTQYF. In DNA form, the CDR3 reads TGTGCCAGCAGCCAAGAGACTAGCGGGGGGAGGTTAGATACGCAGTATTTT.

The rearrangement uses TRBV5-1 and TRBJ2-2; 9 nucleotides match TRBD1. Germline values: CDR1 SGHRS, CDR2 YFSETQ. With 3 bases clipped from V and 4 bases from J, the junction kept 10 bases outside the gene matches. This CDR3 spans 17 amino acids. This CDR3 reads CASSSQPGQGGTGELFF. CDR3 in DNA: TGCGCCAGCAGCTCCCAACCGGGACAGGGCGGCACCGGGGAGCTGTTTTTT. Full variable domain (outside the CDR3, taken from reference TRBV5-1 and TRBJ2-2): KAGVTQTPRYLIKTRGQQVTLSCSPISGHRSVSWYQQTPGQGLQFLFEYFSETQRNKGNFPGRFSGRQFSNSRSEMNVSTLELGDSALYLCASSSQPGQGGTGELFFGEGSRLTVL.

The CDR3 DNA sequence: TGCGCCAGCAGCTGGGACAGTGATGAAAAACTGTTTTTT. Translated: CASSWDSDEKLFF. The chain carries TRBV5-1 and TRBJ1-4; 7 bases fit TRBD1. Germline lookup yields CDR1 SGHRS and CDR2 YFSETQ. Trimming at V came to 3 bases and at J to 6 bases, leaving 2 bases not matched to a gene. The CDR3 runs 13 residues.

The CDR3 is CASSGGQPQHF. CDR3 DNA sequence: TGTGCCTCAAGCGGCGGTCAGCCCCAGCATTTT. This chain links TRBV28 with TRBJ1-5; D gene ambiguous. This CDR3 has 11 amino acids. In germline, CDR1 is MDHEN, CDR2 SYDVKM. Between the trimmed V and J ends, which lost 11 bases and 6 bases, there was a span of 11 bases. Supplemented by reference TRBV28 and TRBJ1-5, the full variable domain reads DVKVTQSSRYLVKRTGEKVFLECVQDMDHENMFWYRQDPGLGLRLIYFSYDVKMKEKGDIPEGYSVSREKKERFSLILESASTNQTSMYLCASSGGQPQHFGDGTRLSIL.

The V gene is TRBV28, the J gene TRBJ1-2; no firm D call. From germline, CDR1 is MDHEN and CDR2 SYDVKM. The CDR3 covers 12 residues. Trimming stripped 6 bases from V and 6 bases from J, with 11 bases between. The CDR3 DNA follows: TGTGCCAGCAGCCTAGGCGTTCATGGCTACACCTTC. It is translated as CASSLGVHGYTF.

The chain links TRBV14 to TRBJ2-3, with a weak D call TRBD2 (6 bases). V gave up 5 bases and J gave up 3 bases, with 21 bases separating them. CDR3 size: 17 residues. The germline gives CDR1 SGHDN, CDR2 FVKESK. CDR3 residues: CASSGPRSGLLTDTQYF. CDR3 DNA: TGTGCCAGCAGCGGTCCTAGATCGGGACTCTTAACAGATACGCAGTATTTT.

V gene TRBV5-6 combines with J gene TRBJ2-2; the D is unclear. V dropped 0 bases and J dropped 4 bases, with 13 bases sitting between them. In germline, CDR1 is SGHDT, CDR2 YYEEEE. CDR3 length equals 16 residues. This CDR3 reads CASSLVAGMGTGELFF. The CDR3 DNA sequence: TGTGCCAGCAGCTTGGTGGCAGGAATGGGCACCGGGGAGCTGTTTTTT. The full variable domain, in which reference TRBV5-6 and TRBJ2-2 provide the parts outside the CDR3, is DAGVTQSPTHLIKTRGQQVTLRCSPKSGHDTVSWYQQALGQGPQFIFQYYEEEERQRGNFPDRFSGHQFPNYSSELNVNALLLGDSALYLCASSLVAGMGTGELFFGEGSRLTVL.

This chain links TRBV9 with TRBJ2-7; 11 bases map to TRBD1. The V and J ends lost 7 bases and 1 base, in that order; junction bases with no gene match: 7. The CDR3 loop spans 15 amino acids. The germline gives CDR1 SGDLS, CDR2 YYNGEE. The CDR3 bases are TGTGCCAGCGGGGCGGGACAGGGGGTATCCTACGAGCAGTACTTC. Its protein is CASGAGQGVSYEQYF.

The rearrangement links TRBV28 to TRBJ1-2; D is uncertain. CDR3 size: 11 residues. V shed 3 bases and J shed 8 bases, with 7 bases lying between them. Per the germline V gene, CDR1 is MDHEN and CDR2 is SYDVKM. CDR3 amino acids: CASSFSGGYTF. The CDR3 DNA follows: TGTGCCAGCAGTTTCTCCGGGGGCTACACCTTC.

The V call is TRBV19, the J call TRBJ1-4; TRBD1 matches at 8 bases. Trimming took 6 bases from V and 7 from J; bases not matched to a gene: 4. There are 13 residues in the CDR3. Germline-derived CDR1 and CDR2 are LNHDA and SQIVND (reference sequence). CDR3 coding DNA: TGTGCCAGTAGCACGACAGGGGTTGAAAAACTGTTTTTT. Its protein product is CASSTTGVEKLFF. Full variable domain (rest looked up from reference TRBV19 and TRBJ1-4): DGGITQSPKYLFRKEGQNVTLSCEQNLNHDAMYWYRQDPGQGLRLIYYSQIVNDFQKGDIAEGYSVSREKKESFPLTVTSAQKNPTAFYLCASSTTGVEKLFFGSGTQLSVL.

The V gene is TRBV19, the J gene TRBJ2-3, with 8 bases lining up with TRBD2. The CDR3 has 19 residues. Germline CDR1 reads LNHDA; CDR2 reads SQIVND (reference sequence). With 5 bases clipped from V and 2 bases from J, the junction kept 18 bases outside the gene matches. Here the CDR3 DNA reads TGTGCCAGTAGTCCTTGGCTAGCGGGCGTCATGGACTTCACAGATACGCAGTATTTT. This translates into CASSPWLAGVMDFTDTQYF.